The sequence of this T cell receptor (beta chain) was determined in a study of Graves' ophthalmopathy and Graves' hyperthyroidism. Across the study: Investigators collected peripheral blood at initial diagnosis, before any treatment was given. The study, taken as a whole, reports: Most thyroid clonotypes expanded beyond 0.001 frequency were also found in blood.

The authors amplified TCR beta CDR3 regions from RNA transcripts. In the first round, RT-PCR was carried out with HTBI primers, and a multiplex PCR formed the second round. TCRdb processed the multiplex PCR reads anew with MiXCR; each CDR3 protein has one entry. The sample shows roughly 350,000 distinct CDR3 sequences, roughly a sixth of them seen only once. Among the exclusions were patients with other autoimmune diseases, uncontrolled infections, pregnancy or lactation. Each diagnosis was determined on the basis of clinical symptoms, serum thyroxine, TRAb, thyroid ultrasound and orbital computed tomography. Many counts were recorded for this clonotype. Its target is not known. Trimming took 5 bases from V and 5 from J, leaving 13 bases between them. Germline CDR1 MNHEY, CDR2 SVGEGT. The CDR3 has 14 amino acids.

The source of this sequence is an adult woman with stable Graves' hyperthyroidism. Material: peripheral blood. The chain recombines TRBV6-2 or TRBV6-3 with TRBJ1-5, with D unresolved. The CDR3 sequence is CASSPWGRDQPQHF. CDR3 DNA sequence: TGTGCCAGCAGTCCCTGGGGAAGGGATCAGCCCCAGCATTTT.